Each of the 27 T cell receptor beta chains below was sequenced from the same sample in a study of blood T cell repertoires in COVID-19. The table came from immunoSEQ multiplex PCR; TCRdb's copy has only in-frame clones and leaves some out. The sample includes a few hundred thousand clones, roughly nine tenths of them seen just once. The specimen was PBMCs or T cells enriched from blood (not recorded which). The receptors here all came from a human donor in a cohort exposed to, infected with or recovered from COVID-19 (not recorded which). The donor label of this sample is uncertain.

The gene calls are TRBV5-6 and TRBJ1-1, with no clear D. The germline gives CDR1 SGHDT, CDR2 YYEEEE. The CDR3 is 13 amino acids. V lost 7 bases and J 2 bases, leaving 12 bases between the germline ends. CDR3 DNA: TGTGCCAGCTTCCGGGGAAGAAACACTGAAGCTTTCTTT. It specifies CASFRGRNTEAFF.

V and J are TRBV16 and TRBJ2-7; D remains unclear. V lost 2 bases and J 2 bases, leaving 10 bases between the germline ends. CDR1 is KGHSY and CDR2 is FQNENV in the germline V gene. This CDR3 is 14 amino acids long. CDR3 nucleotide sequence: TGTGCCAGCAGCCAACACACATTACCCTACGAGCAGTACTTC. The encoded protein is CASSQHTLPYEQYF.

The genes are TRBV12-3 or TRBV12-4 and TRBJ2-2; 7 nucleotides align to TRBD1. V gave up 3 bases and J gave up 7 bases; unmatched junction bases: 2. The CDR3 is 13 amino acids. The CDR3 DNA is TGTGCCAGCAGTTTGGGGACAGTCGGGGAGCTGTTTTTT. Amino acids: CASSLGTVGELFF.

This clone was seen more than once but under ten times. The chain has TRBV4-2 and TRBJ2-2, with 9 positions matching TRBD2. The length of the CDR3 is 17 residues. Germline CDR1 LGHNA, CDR2 YNFKEQ. V was pared by 1 base and J by 4 bases, with 7 bases of the junction left unmatched. The DNA of the CDR3 is TGTGCCAGCAGCCAAGGGCCTACACTAGCGGGCACCGGGGAGCTGTTTTTT. Translation: CASSQGPTLAGTGELFF.

A single count supports this clone. V usage is TRBV21-1 and J usage is TRBJ2-7; the table gives TRBD1 as D, unverified against the DNA. TRBV21-1 is a recognized pseudogene. The CDR3 runs 16 residues. CDR3 protein: CASSGSVPGQGYEQYF. The DNA for the CDR3 is TGTGCCAGCAGCGGAAGCGTCCCGGGACAGGGATACGAGCAGTACTTC.

The chain recombines TRBV29-1 with TRBJ1-2; TRBD1 agrees at 7 bases. Losses at the gene ends were 0 bases for V and 6 bases for J; bases not matched to a gene: 1. Germline CDR1 and CDR2: SQVTM and ANQGSEA. The CDR3 has 12 amino acids. This chain's CDR3 is CSVEEDRDGYTF. The CDR3 DNA is TGCAGCGTTGAAGAAGACAGGGATGGCTACACCTTC.

The chain combines TRBV12-5 with TRBJ1-1; 7 bases are shared with TRBD1. The CDR3 totals 12 residues. CDR1 is LGHNT and CDR2 is FRNRAP in the germline V gene. V lost 11 bases to trimming and J lost 6 bases; unmatched junction nucleotides: 9. The CDR3 DNA sequence: TGTGCTGGGGGGAAGGGGGCCTCTGAAGCTTTCTTT. Translated, it gives CAGGKGASEAFF. The full variable domain, rest sourced from reference TRBV12-5 and TRBJ1-1, is DARVTQTPRHKVTEMGQEVTMRCQPILGHNTVFWYRQTMMQGLELLAYFRNRAPLDDSGMPKDRFSAEMPDATLATLKIQPSEPRDSAVYFCAGGKGASEAFFGQGTRLTVV.

This rearrangement joins TRBV7-8 to TRBJ1-2, with 9 bases lining up with TRBD1. J gave up 7 bases and V 1 base, and 4 bases lay outside the gene matches. CDR1 is SGHVS and CDR2 is FQNEAQ in the germline V gene. The CDR3 has 14 amino acids. The chain's CDR3 is CASSLDRGRSGYTF. CDR3 DNA sequence: TGTGCCAGCAGCTTAGACAGGGGGCGAAGTGGCTACACCTTC.

The rearrangement uses TRBV29-1 and TRBJ2-7; TRBD2 agrees at 7 bases. Germline CDR1 SQVTM, CDR2 ANQGSEA. This CDR3 is 12 amino acids long. V shed 5 bases, J shed 2 bases, and the junction held 3 bases outside the gene matches. In nucleotides, the CDR3 is TGCAGCGTTCAGCGGGGCGCCTACGAGCAGTACTTC. This sequence encodes CSVQRGAYEQYF.

This clone was seen once. The chain links TRBV21-1 to TRBJ2-7; the D call of TRBD2 is as the table states it, not checked on the DNA. TRBV21-1 is a pseudogene. CDR3 length: 15 residues. The CDR3 nucleotides are TGTGCCAGCAGCAAACTAGCGGGGGGGAGGTACGAGCAGTACTTC. Encoded protein: CASSKLAGGRYEQYF.

V is TRBV7-9 and J is TRBJ2-3; 7 bases fit TRBD1. V lost 5 bases to trimming and J lost 2 bases; unmatched junction nucleotides: 7. The CDR3 covers 15 residues. Germline V CDR1 and CDR2: SEHNR, FQNEAQ (reference sequence). The CDR3 region is CASSQRDRYTDTQYF. DNA for the CDR3: TGTGCCAGCAGCCAAAGGGACAGATACACAGATACGCAGTATTTT.

The rearrangement links TRBV18 to TRBJ2-7; D may be TRBD2 (6 bases). The CDR3 is made up of 13 amino acids. V gave up 2 bases and J gave up 1 base, with 6 bases separating them. Per the germline V gene, CDR1 is KGHSH and CDR2 is LQKENI. The CDR3 is CASSPAGSYEQYF. For the CDR3, the DNA is TGTGCCAGCTCACCAGCGGGGTCCTACGAGCAGTACTTC.

The chain uses TRBV27 and TRBJ2-5; weak D call: TRBD2 (7 bases). Germline values: CDR1 MNHEY, CDR2 SMNVEV (reference sequence). The CDR3 has 13 residues. V was shortened by 6 bases and J by 9 bases, with 17 bases between the two germline ends. The CDR3 loop is CASSPRGPGAQYF. CDR3 sequence (DNA): TGTGCCAGCAGCCCGCGGGGGCCCGGGGCCCAGTACTTC.

The chain employs TRBV7-2 and TRBJ2-1; 7 bases map to TRBD1. CDR1 and CDR2 (germline): SGHTA, FQGNSA. CDR3 size: 16 residues. V was pared by 5 bases and J by 2 bases, with 9 bases of the junction left unmatched. The CDR3 is CASSPRQGLTYNEQFF. Here the CDR3 DNA reads TGTGCCAGCAGCCCCCGACAGGGCCTAACCTACAATGAGCAGTTCTTC.

The V call is TRBV29-1, the J call TRBJ2-7; 7 bases are shared with TRBD1. Looked up from germline, CDR1 is SQVTM and CDR2 is ANQGSEA. After removal of 6 bases from V and 3 bases from J, the junction contained 14 bases not matched to a gene. This CDR3 comprises 15 residues. As DNA, the CDR3 is TGCAGCGTCCGTTTTAGAGACAGGGAAAACTACGAGCAGTACTTC. It yields the protein CSVRFRDRENYEQYF.

This rearrangement joins TRBV21-1 to TRBJ1-1; the D call in the table, TRBD1, was not verified against the DNA. TRBV21-1 is marked as a pseudogene. CDR3 length equals 21 residues. This CDR3 reads CASSLLAGDIKRGQSATEAFF. CDR3 DNA sequence: TGTGCCAGCAGCTTATTAGCAGGGGACATCAAGAGGGGTCAATCGGCCACTGAAGCTTTCTTT.

This clone was seen once. The rearrangement links TRBV30 to TRBJ1-2; D is uncertain. V lost 2 bases and J lost 8, with 18 bases in between. Germline V gene sequence: CDR1 GTSNPN, CDR2 SVGIG (reference sequence). The CDR3 extends over 14 amino acids. For the CDR3, the DNA is TGTGCCTGGAGTACCAAGGGAGGGCTTCGCGGCTACACCTTC. Translated, it gives CAWSTKGGLRGYTF.

This clone was observed a handful of times. V usage is TRBV29-1 and J usage is TRBJ2-7, with unresolved D. There are 12 residues in the CDR3. Trimming stripped 6 bases from V and 0 bases from J, with 9 bases between. Germline V gene sequence: CDR1 SQVTM, CDR2 ANQGSEA. The CDR3 DNA sequence: TGCAGCGTCGCACGAGACTCCTACGAGCAGTACTTC. Protein product: CSVARDSYEQYF.

This clone turned up a few times. CDR3 coding DNA: TGTGCCACCAGCAGATGGCAGACAGGCTCTGGAAACACCATATATTTT. This codes for CATSRWQTGSGNTIYF. This chain joins TRBV15 and TRBJ1-3; D is perhaps TRBD1 (6 bases). The CDR3 spans 16 residues. V was pared by 2 bases and J by 0 bases, with 11 bases between. The germline V gene has CDR1 LNHNV and CDR2 YYDKDF (reference sequence). Using reference TRBV15 and TRBJ1-3 for the parts outside the CDR3, the full variable domain is DAMVIQNPRYQVTQFGKPVTLSCSQTLNHNVMYWYQQKSSQAPKLLFHYYDKDFNNEADTPDNFQSRRPNTSFCFLDIRSPGLGDTAMYLCATSRWQTGSGNTIYFGEGSWLTVV.

The gene calls are TRBV19 and TRBJ2-2; 12 positions match TRBD1. Losses at the gene ends were 4 bases for V and 5 bases for J; bases not matched to a gene: 5. CDR1 and CDR2 from the germline V gene are LNHDA and SQIVND (reference sequence). The CDR3 is 16 amino acids. CDR3 in DNA: TGTGCCAGTAGTAACGGGGGACAGGGGGCTACCGGGGAGCTGTTTTTT. Translating gives CASSNGGQGATGELFF. Full variable domain (outside the CDR3, taken from reference TRBV19 and TRBJ2-2): DGGITQSPKYLFRKEGQNVTLSCEQNLNHDAMYWYRQDPGQGLRLIYYSQIVNDFQKGDIAEGYSVSREKKESFPLTVTSAQKNPTAFYLCASSNGGQGATGELFFGEGSRLTVL.

The chain combines TRBV7-2 with TRBJ1-5; no clear D gene. This CDR3 has 14 residues. The V end lost 2 bases, the J end lost 2 bases, and 7 bases lay between the germline ends. CDR1 is SGHTA and CDR2 is FQGNSA in the germline V gene. The CDR3 spells CASSLSSGNQPQHF. CDR3 coding DNA: TGTGCCAGCAGCTTATCTTCCGGCAATCAGCCCCAGCATTTT.

This clone is a singleton in its sample. The chain uses TRBV18 and TRBJ2-3; possibly TRBD2 for D (6 bases). V was shortened by 3 bases and J by 1 base, with 11 bases between the two germline ends. The CDR3 length is 15 residues. CDR1 is KGHSH and CDR2 is LQKENI in the germline V gene. CDR3 region: CASSPPPGGTDTQYF. The DNA of the CDR3 is TGTGCCAGCTCACCTCCTCCGGGGGGCACAGATACGCAGTATTTT. The full variable domain, completed using reference TRBV18 and TRBJ2-3, is NAGVMQNPRHLVRRRGQEARLRCSPMKGHSHVYWYRQLPEEGLKFMVYLQKENIIDESGMPKERFSAEFPKEGPSILRIQQVVRGDSAAYFCASSPPPGGTDTQYFGPGTRLTVL.

The chain recombines TRBV30 with TRBJ1-2, with TRBD1 matching 8 bases. CDR1 is GTSNPN and CDR2 is SVGIG in the germline V gene (reference sequence). This CDR3 comprises 11 residues. J was trimmed by 8 bases and V by 6 bases; bases with no gene match: 5. The CDR3 reads CACTTGVGYTF. The CDR3 DNA is TGTGCCTGTACGACAGGGGTAGGCTACACCTTC.

This chain joins TRBV19 and TRBJ1-5; 9 bases match TRBD1. CDR1 and CDR2 from the germline V gene are LNHDA and SQIVND (reference sequence). This CDR3 has 16 amino acids. The trim removed 5 bases at V and 3 bases at J, leaving 8 bases unmatched. The CDR3 is CASSPQTGGDNQPQHF. The DNA for the CDR3 is TGTGCCAGTAGTCCCCAGACAGGGGGGGACAATCAGCCCCAGCATTTT.

The J gene is TRBJ2-1, the V gene TRBV15; D gene uncertain. There are 13 residues in the CDR3. Germline V gene lookup returns CDR1 LNHNV and CDR2 YYDKDF (reference sequence). The V and J ends lost 0 bases and 7 bases respectively, with 7 bases between them. CDR3 DNA: TGTGCCACCAGCAGAGACTACGGGAATGAGCAGTTCTTC. This translates into CATSRDYGNEQFF.

The V gene is TRBV27, the J gene TRBJ1-4; weak D call: TRBD1 (6 bases). CDR3 length equals 14 residues. Germline V gene data show CDR1 as MNHEY and CDR2 as SMNVEV (reference sequence). Trimming took 6 bases from V and 6 from J, leaving 14 bases between them. CDR3 bases: TGTGCCAGCAGGAACAGGGTAGGACATGAAAAACTGTTTTTT. Residues: CASRNRVGHEKLFF. The full variable domain, completed using reference TRBV27 and TRBJ1-4, is EAQVTQNPRYLITVTGKKLTVTCSQNMNHEYMSWYRQDPGLGLRQIYYSMNVEVTDKGDVPEGYKVSRKEKRNFPLILESPSPNQTSLYFCASRNRVGHEKLFFGSGTQLSVL.

The V gene is TRBV18, the J gene TRBJ2-7, with TRBD1 matching over 9 bases. The V and J ends lost 4 bases and 2 bases, in that order; junction bases with no gene match: 3. The CDR3 spans 14 residues. CDR1 is KGHSH and CDR2 is LQKENI in the germline V gene. CDR3 coding DNA: TGTGCCAGCTCACTGCGGGACAGGGCCTACGAGCAGTACTTC. Its translation is CASSLRDRAYEQYF.